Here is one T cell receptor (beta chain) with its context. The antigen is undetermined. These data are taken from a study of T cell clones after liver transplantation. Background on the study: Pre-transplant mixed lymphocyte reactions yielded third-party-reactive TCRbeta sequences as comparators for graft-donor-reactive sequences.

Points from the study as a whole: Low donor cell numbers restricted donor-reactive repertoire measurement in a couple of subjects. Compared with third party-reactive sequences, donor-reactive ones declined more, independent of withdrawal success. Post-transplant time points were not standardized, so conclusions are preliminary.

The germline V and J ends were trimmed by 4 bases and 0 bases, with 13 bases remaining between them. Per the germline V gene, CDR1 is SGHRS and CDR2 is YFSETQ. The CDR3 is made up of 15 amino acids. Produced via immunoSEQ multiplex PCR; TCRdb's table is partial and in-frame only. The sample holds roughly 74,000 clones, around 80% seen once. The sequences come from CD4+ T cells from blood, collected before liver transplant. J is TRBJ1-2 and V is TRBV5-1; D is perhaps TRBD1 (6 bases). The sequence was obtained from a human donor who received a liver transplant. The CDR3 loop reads CASSPRTDSNYGYTF. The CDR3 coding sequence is TGCGCCAGCAGCCCCCGGACAGACTCTAACTATGGCTACACCTTC.